Listed below are T cell receptor beta chains from one sample, sequenced in a study of blood T cells in healthy people across ages. TCRdb processed the 5' RACE reads anew with MiXCR; each CDR3 protein has one entry. This sample yields about 940,000 distinct CDR3 sequences, of which 40% to 60% are seen a single time; about an eighth belongs to the top ten. The sequenced material came from blood. The receptors shown here come from a man younger than 45 in good health. Both conserved end residues are part of each CDR3. D genes are given only for firm matches. Clone size, where shown, is once, few, many, or a class for clones that have expanded.

TRBV25-1,-,TRBD1,14,TRBJ1-4,CASSRGTGYEKLFF,TGTGCCAGCAGTCGAGGGACAGGGTATGAAAAACTGTTTTTT
TRBV7-8,few,-,15,TRBJ1-2,CASSPWGQGAVGYTF,TGTGCCAGCAGCCCGTGGGGGCAGGGAGCCGTGGGCTACACCTTC
TRBV7-2,many,-,14,TRBJ1-5,CASSPSARNQPQHF,TGTGCCAGCAGTCCATCGGCCCGCAATCAGCCCCAGCATTTT
TRBV7-6,-,TRBD2,13,TRBJ2-4,CASGTTDKNIQYF,TGTGCCAGCGGGACTACAGACAAAAACATTCAGTACTTC
TRBV3-1,-,TRBD2,15,TRBJ2-1,CASRDGLAAYNEQFF,TGTGCCAGCAGAGATGGACTAGCGGCTTACAATGAGCAGTTCTTC
TRBV10-3,few,-,11,TRBJ2-7,CAISDGGEQYF,TGTGCCATCAGTGACGGGGGCGAGCAGTACTTC
TRBV6-6,few,-,15,TRBJ1-2,CASSPDKIERGGYTF,TGTGCCAGCAGTCCAGACAAAATAGAGAGGGGGGGCTACACCTTC
TRBV6-4,once,TRBD1,15,TRBJ2-1,CASSDEGAPYNEQFF,TGTGCCAGCAGTGACGAGGGGGCCCCCTACAATGAGCAGTTCTTC
TRBV25-1,-,-,15,TRBJ2-7,CASSGDRPPSYEQYF,TGTGCCAGCAGTGGAGACAGGCCGCCTTCCTACGAGCAGTACTTC
TRBV5-4,-,-,16,TRBJ2-1,CASSLANRVSYNEQFF,TGTGCCAGCAGCTTGGCGAACAGGGTTTCCTACAATGAGCAGTTCTTC
TRBV20-1,-,-,15,TRBJ1-1,CSAKEAGGAPSEAFF,TGCAGTGCTAAGGAGGCGGGGGGAGCCCCTTCCGAAGCTTTCTTT
TRBV20-1,-,-,14,TRBJ2-7,CSAPEGGLPYEQYF,TGCAGTGCCCCGGAGGGGGGCTTACCCTACGAGCAGTACTTC
TRBV12-3/TRBV12-4,-,-,15,TRBJ1-1,CASSPLADLNTEAFF,TGTGCCAGCAGCCCCCTCGCAGACTTGAACACTGAAGCTTTCTTT
TRBV4-1,-,-,15,TRBJ2-7,CASSNPGLGYYEQYF,TGCGCCAGCAGCAACCCGGGACTTGGGTACTACGAGCAGTACTTC
TRBV25-1,few,-,15,TRBJ1-2,CASSDSLGWTAGYTF,TGTGCCAGCAGTGACTCCCTGGGCTGGACGGCCGGCTACACCTTC
TRBV14,-,-,13,TRBJ1-3,CASSQTGGNTIYF,TGTGCCAGCAGCCAGACGGGCGGAAACACCATATATTTT
TRBV7-9,-,TRBD1,13,TRBJ1-2,CASSVAGGTGYTF,TGTGCCAGCAGCGTAGCAGGGGGGACCGGCTACACCTTC
TRBV5-6,-,-,9,TRBJ1-1,CASNTEAFF,TGTGCCAGCAACACTGAAGCTTTCTTT
TRBV6-5,-,TRBD1,14,TRBJ1-2,CASSTGQGLYGYTF,TGTGCCAGCAGCACGGGACAGGGATTATATGGCTACACCTTC
TRBV5-1,-,TRBD1,15,TRBJ2-2,CASSLRQGSTGELFF,TGCGCCAGCAGCTTAAGACAGGGAAGCACCGGGGAGCTGTTTTTT
TRBV6-6,-,-,16,TRBJ1-6,CASSRPESSYNSPLHF,TGTGCCAGCAGTAGGCCGGAGAGCTCCTATAATTCACCCCTCCACTTT
TRBV29-1,-,TRBD1,15,TRBJ2-5,CSVLRDRGPTYGQYF,TGCAGCGTTCTCCGGGACAGGGGCCCAACTTACGGGCAGTACTTC
TRBV7-2,few,-,15,TRBJ2-4,CASSPPELGKNIQYF,TGTGCCAGCAGCCCTCCTGAGCTGGGCAAAAACATTCAGTACTTC
TRBV7-3,-,TRBD1,16,TRBJ2-1,CASSRTGGAENNEQFF,TGTGCCAGCAGTCGAACAGGGGGCGCAGAAAACAATGAGCAGTTCTTC
TRBV7-9,few,TRBD1,17,TRBJ2-4,CASSWGTGQGDKNIQYF,TGTGCCAGCAGCTGGGGGACCGGACAGGGGGACAAAAACATTCAGTACTTC
TRBV15,-,-,14,TRBJ2-5,CATSRDRTAKDQYF,TGTGCCACCAGCAGAGACAGGACAGCCAAGGACCAGTACTTC
TRBV5-1,-,TRBD2,15,TRBJ2-3,CASRGASGATDTQYF,TGCGCCAGCAGGGGGGCTAGCGGGGCCACAGATACGCAGTATTTT
TRBV9,few,-,14,TRBJ2-3,CASSVAPVTDTQYF,TGTGCCAGCAGCGTAGCCCCCGTCACAGATACGCAGTATTTT
TRBV20-1,-,-,14,TRBJ2-3,CSAETGTSTDTQYF,TGCAGTGCCGAGACAGGAACTAGCACAGATACGCAGTATTTT
TRBV6-5,-,-,13,TRBJ1-5,CASSYWQNQPQHF,TGTGCCAGCAGTTACTGGCAAAATCAGCCCCAGCATTTT
TRBV27,few,-,12,TRBJ2-2,CASSPGPGELFF,TGTGCCAGCAGTCCCGGGCCCGGGGAGCTGTTTTTT
TRBV14,-,-,14,TRBJ2-7,CASSARLGPYEQYF,TGTGCCAGCAGCGCTCGACTTGGACCCTACGAGCAGTACTTC